This is a list of T cell receptor beta chains from one sample in a study of blood T cell repertoires in COVID-19. The repertoire was sequenced with immunoSEQ multiplex PCR; TCRdb's copy has only in-frame clones and lacks some. Among about 130,000 clones listed, 86% were seen once. Source material: peripheral blood. These receptors came from a woman between 70 and 85 years old with COVID-19, enrolled during active disease. CDR3s include the opening cysteine and the closing phenylalanine or tryptophan. The D gene is left open where the match is weak. Clone size is shown for a subset of rows, as once, few, many or a class of expanded clone.

>.|.|16|TRBJ1-4|TRBV15
TGTGCCACCAGGCGAGGGATGGGCCAAAAGAATGAAAAACTGTTTTTT
CATRRGMGQKNEKLFF
>.|.|14|TRBJ2-1|TRBV2
TGTGCCAGCAGGTCGCCATCGGGACAACAAGAGCAGTTCTTC
CASRSPSGQQEQFF
>.|.|20|TRBJ2-3|TRBV6-1
TGTGCCAGCAGTGATAAACCCGGGGGACGGACAATCAGGATCACAGATACGCAGTATTTT
CASSDKPGGRTIRITDTQYF
>once|TRBD2|16|TRBJ2-5|TRBV11-2
TGTGCCAGCAGCCGCTGGACTAGCGGGGACCAAGAGACCCAGTACTTC
CASSRWTSGDQETQYF
>.|.|16|TRBJ2-7|TRBV30
TGTGCCTGGAGCCGCAAGGCCCGGGACAAGCCCTACGAGCAGTACTTC
CAWSRKARDKPYEQYF
>.|TRBD1|15|TRBJ1-3|TRBV3-1/TRBV3-2
TGTGCCAGCAGCCCGACAGGGACAGGTGGAAACACCATATATTTT
CASSPTGTGGNTIYF
>.|.|16|TRBJ1-6|TRBV4-2
TGTGCCAGCAGCCAAGATGGGACTTCCGGAGATTCACCCCTCCACTTT
CASSQDGTSGDSPLHF
>once|TRBD1|15|TRBJ1-2|TRBV30
TGTGCCTGGAGTTCTCGGACAGGGGCCCTCTATGGCTACACCTTC
CAWSSRTGALYGYTF
>.|.|13|TRBJ2-3|TRBV28
TGTGCCAGCAGTTTATCTAGCACAGATACGCAGTATTTT
CASSLSSTDTQYF
>.|TRBD2|13|TRBJ2-4|TRBV6-5
TGTGCCAGCAGTTTCGAGCGGGACAACATTCAGTACTTC
CASSFERDNIQYF
>once|.|15|TRBJ2-7|TRBV30
TGTGCCTCGCTCCTCCGTGGACACAAATATTACGAGCAGTACTTC
CASLLRGHKYYEQYF
>.|.|15|TRBJ2-3|TRBV5-1
TGCGCCAGCAGCTTGGAACGGGAGAGCACAGATACGCAGTATTTT
CASSLERESTDTQYF
>.|.|13|TRBJ1-2|TRBV6-5
TGTGCCAGCAGTTACCTTGGGGGGTATGGCTACACCTTC
CASSYLGGYGYTF
>.|.|15|TRBJ2-3|TRBV5-8
TGTGCCAGCAGCTTCCGGGGAGCAGTTAGCGGTACGCAGTATTTT
CASSFRGAVSGTQYF
>once|TRBD1|15|TRBJ1-4|TRBV9
TGTGCCAGCAGTCGTAGCAGGACAGGGATCGAAAAACTGTTTTTT
CASSRSRTGIEKLFF
>.|.|15|TRBJ2-1|TRBV6-5
TGTGCCAGCAGTTACTCGAAAGCGGCGGGAAATGAGCAGTTCTTC
CASSYSKAAGNEQFF
>.|.|13|TRBJ2-1|TRBV1
TGCACCACTTACTTGGGGGGTCACAATGAGCAGTTCTTC
CTTYLGGHNEQFF
>.|TRBD1|14|TRBJ1-1|TRBV19
TGTGCCAGTAGCTTCGGACAGGGTGGAACTGAAGCTTTCTTT
CASSFGQGGTEAFF
>.|.|13|TRBJ1-3|TRBV4-2
TGTGCCAGCAGCCAAGTCGAGGGAAACACCATATATTTT
CASSQVEGNTIYF
>.|.|14|TRBJ2-5|TRBV6-6
TGTGCCAGCAGCCCCACAGACCTTCAAGAGACCCAGTACTTC
CASSPTDLQETQYF
>.|.|14|TRBJ1-5|TRBV10-2
TGCGCCAGCAGGGGCCCCGGCAGTTATCAGCCCCAGCATTTT
CASRGPGSYQPQHF
>.|TRBD2|16|TRBJ2-1|TRBV5-1
TGCGCCAGCAGCTCCCCAACTAGCGGGGGCTACAATGAGCAGTTCTTC
CASSSPTSGGYNEQFF
>.|TRBD1|14|TRBJ2-5|TRBV2
TGTGCCAGCAGTGAGGCAGGGGGCCAAGAGACCCAGTACTTC
CASSEAGGQETQYF